This T cell receptor beta chain stems from a study of T cell repertoires in cytomegalovirus infection. Across the study: Through public TCR beta signatures, both CMV infection and matching HLA type were indicated. Regarding the study as a whole: Summed frequency of public TCR beta families distinguished CMV carriers with the relevant HLA. CMV-specific TCR beta clonotypes restricted by HLA-C were the ones dominating the ex vivo response.

Using its own MiXCR run on the reads, TCRdb lists one record per CDR3 protein. This table has a few hundred thousand distinct CDR3 sequences, approximately 17% appearing once. There are 14 residues in the CDR3. The germline V gene has CDR1 LGHDT and CDR2 YNNKEL (reference sequence). The germline V and J ends were trimmed by 0 bases and 2 bases, with 8 bases remaining between them. This clonotype was detected only a few times. The antigen is unknown. The chain couples TRBV3-1 to TRBJ2-7; D assignment may be TRBD1 or TRBD2 (5 bases each). The source material was CD8+ T cells from PBMCs. The TCR sequence derives from a human donor in good health (CMV status not recorded). Some clones in this sample may be carry-over from other donors' samples. CDR3 nucleotide sequence: TGTGCCAGCAGCCAAGATCGGGGCCCCTACGAGCAGTACTTC. Translating gives CASSQDRGPYEQYF.